A selection of T cell receptor beta chains follows, all from one sample in a study of blood T cell repertoires in COVID-19. Repertoires were generated with immunoSEQ multiplex PCR, while TCRdb's copy carries only in-frame clones and drops some. In the table there are approximately 500,000 clones, approximately 92% of which are singletons. Sequencing was performed on peripheral blood. The source of these receptors is a man aged 18 to 29 with COVID-19, enrolled during active disease. The CDR3 runs from the conserved cysteine through the conserved F or W. The D gene is left open where the match is weak. Some rows have no size entry. The others give once, few or many, or a class for an expanded clone.

d_gene | len | j_gene | v_gene | abundance | CDR3nt | CDR3aa
- | 15 | TRBJ2-3 | TRBV6-5 | - | TGTGCCAGCAGTTTATGGGGCATATTATCAGATACGCAGTATTTT | CASSLWGILSDTQYF
- | 13 | TRBJ1-6 | TRBV11-3 | - | TGTGCCAGCAGCTTAGAAGGAGGTTCACCCCTCCACTTT | CASSLEGGSPLHF
TRBD1 | 15 | TRBJ1-1 | TRBV11-2 | many | TGTGCCAGCAGCTCCTGGACAGGGGAGAACACTGAAGCTTTCTTT | CASSSWTGENTEAFF
- | 14 | TRBJ1-1 | TRBV14 | once | TGTGCCAGCAGCATAGTCCCGGGAGGCACTGAAGCTTTCTTT | CASSIVPGGTEAFF
- | 13 | TRBJ1-2 | TRBV4-1 | - | TGCGCCAGCAGCCAACTTCGGAGCTATGGCTACACCTTC | CASSQLRSYGYTF
TRBD1 | 13 | TRBJ1-1 | TRBV29-1 | - | TGCAGCGTTGTAAGGACAGGGTCAACTGAAGCTTTCTTT | CSVVRTGSTEAFF
- | 13 | TRBJ2-1 | TRBV30 | few | TGTGCCTGGAGAGAGAGCCTTCGGAATGAGCAGTTCTTC | CAWRESLRNEQFF
TRBD2 | 18 | TRBJ2-3 | TRBV3-1/TRBV3-2 | - | TGTGCCAGCAGCCGAAAAGCGGGAGGGTCATCGAGCACAGATACGCAGTATTTT | CASSRKAGGSSSTDTQYF
- | 15 | TRBJ1-1 | TRBV19 | - | TGTGCCAGTAGTCCCTCCTCCCGGGGGAACACTGAAGCTTTCTTT | CASSPSSRGNTEAFF
TRBD1 | 16 | TRBJ2-3 | TRBV30 | - | TGTGCCTGGCAACGTGGGACAGGGGGTTCCACAGATACGCAGTATTTT | CAWQRGTGGSTDTQYF
- | 16 | TRBJ1-2 | TRBV7-9 | - | TGTGCCAGCAGCCAGACAACAACGGGACACCGCTATGGCTACACCTTC | CASSQTTTGHRYGYTF
TRBD1 | 15 | TRBJ2-2 | TRBV4-2 | few | TGTGCCAGCAGCCACCAACAGGGGATGGCCGGGGAGCTGTTTTTT | CASSHQQGMAGELFF
- | 14 | TRBJ1-2 | TRBV21-1 | - | TGTGCCAGCAGCGAGAACAGTTCTAACTATGGCTACACCTTC | CASSENSSNYGYTF
TRBD1 | 15 | TRBJ1-5 | TRBV28 | once | TGTGCCAGCAGCCTGGGACAGGGGTATAGGCAGCCCCAGCATTTT | CASSLGQGYRQPQHF
- | 15 | TRBJ1-5 | TRBV7-2 | - | TGTGCCAGCAGCTTAGCCGGACAGCCCAATCAGCCCCAGCATTTT | CASSLAGQPNQPQHF
- | 16 | TRBJ2-1 | TRBV7-2 | - | TGTGCCAGCAGCTTCGTGCCCAGGGGCGCGTACAATGAGCAGTTCTTC | CASSFVPRGAYNEQFF
TRBD1 | 12 | TRBJ2-7 | TRBV2 | once | TGTGCCGGAGGGACAGGGGGTATTGAGCAGTACTTC | CAGGTGGIEQYF
- | 15 | TRBJ1-6 | TRBV30 | - | TGTGCCCGAACCGCCTCGAGCTCCTATAATTCACCCCTCCACTTT | CARTASSSYNSPLHF
TRBD2 | 17 | TRBJ2-2 | TRBV7-9 | - | TGTGCCAGCAGCTTAGAGCGGGGGGCGGATGGCACCGGGGAGCTGTTTTTT | CASSLERGADGTGELFF
- | 11 | TRBJ2-1 | TRBV29-1 | - | TGCAGCGTTGAAGAGGCGGGTTTAGAGTTCTTC | CSVEEAGLEFF
- | 14 | TRBJ1-2 | TRBV7-9 | - | TGTGCCAGCAGCAACAGGGCAACTAACTATGGCTACACCTTC | CASSNRATNYGYTF
- | 18 | TRBJ2-1 | TRBV9 | few | TGTGCCAGCAGCGTATCTGGAGGGCCGCTAGCCTCCTACAATGAGCAGTTCTTC | CASSVSGGPLASYNEQFF
TRBD2 | 21 | TRBJ2-2 | TRBV7-3 | - | TGTGCCAGCAGCTTAAAGCCGGAAGGACTAGCGGGAGGGAGGAACACCGGGGAGCTGTTTTTT | CASSLKPEGLAGGRNTGELFF
TRBD1 | 15 | TRBJ2-7 | TRBV19 | - | TGTGCCAGTAGTCCCGGGACAGGGGTTTCCTACGAGCAGTACTTC | CASSPGTGVSYEQYF
TRBD1 | 16 | TRBJ1-1 | TRBV7-9 | - | TGTGCCAGCAGCATAAGGACAGGGCGTCGGAACACTGAAGCTTTCTTT | CASSIRTGRRNTEAFF
- | 14 | TRBJ2-5 | TRBV6-5 | - | TGTGCCAGCAGAACTGACCGGGGGGCGGAGACCCAGTACTTC | CASRTDRGAETQYF
- | 14 | TRBJ1-1 | TRBV18 | - | TGTGCCAGCTTAGGGCGGGGCCAGAACACTGAAGCTTTCTTT | CASLGRGQNTEAFF
- | 12 | TRBJ2-1 | TRBV24-1 | - | TGTGCCACCAGTGATTGGCGGGCTGAGCAGTTCTTC | CATSDWRAEQFF
- | 13 | TRBJ2-7 | TRBV27 | - | TGTGCCAGCAGTTTCAGCCAGGGCTACGAGCAGTACTTC | CASSFSQGYEQYF
TRBD2 | 15 | TRBJ2-7 | TRBV5-1 | once | TGCGCCAGCAGCCTGACTAGCGGGGAGTATTACGAGCAGTACTTC | CASSLTSGEYYEQYF
- | 17 | TRBJ1-1 | TRBV14 | - | TGTGCCAGCAGCCAAGATCGATTGTTGCCCAGGAACACTGAAGCTTTCTTT | CASSQDRLLPRNTEAFF
- | 14 | TRBJ2-3 | TRBV5-1 | - | TGCGCCAGCAGCTCGGGGGAGACCAGGGATACGCAGTATTTT | CASSSGETRDTQYF
TRBD1 | 17 | TRBJ2-3 | TRBV7-6 | once | TGTGCCAGCAGCTCGATCCGGGACAGGGGGCTGGGAGATACGCAGTATTTT | CASSSIRDRGLGDTQYF
- | 11 | TRBJ2-1 | TRBV7-9 | - | TGTGCCAGCAGGAATACAGGGAAGCAGTTCTTC | CASRNTGKQFF
TRBD1 | 15 | TRBJ1-1 | TRBV15 | - | TGTGCCACCAGCAGACGACAGGGGGCGAACACTGAAGCTTTCTTT | CATSRRQGANTEAFF
TRBD1 | 14 | TRBJ2-7 | TRBV29-1 | - | TGCAGCGTTGACCCGTCGGGACAGGGCCACGAGCAGTACTTC | CSVDPSGQGHEQYF
TRBD2 | 16 | TRBJ2-7 | TRBV5-6 | - | TGTGCCAGCAGCTTGGGGACTAGCGGGGGGCCCTACGAGCAGTACTTC | CASSLGTSGGPYEQYF
- | 13 | TRBJ2-5 | TRBV12-5 | - | TGTGCTAGTGGTTCTACCCCCCGTGGGACCCAGTACTTC | CASGSTPRGTQYF
- | 16 | TRBJ1-1 | TRBV6-4 | - | TGTGCCAGCAGTGACCCCCACCTCAGGGTTGCCGCTGAAGCTTTCTTT | CASSDPHLRVAAEAFF
TRBD1 | 13 | TRBJ2-7 | TRBV25-1 | - | TGTGCCAGCAGTGCGGACAGGGTAAACGAGCAGTACTTC | CASSADRVNEQYF
- | 14 | TRBJ1-3 | TRBV2 | - | TGTGCCAGCAGTCCCTCCTACGCCGGAAACACCATATATTTT | CASSPSYAGNTIYF
- | 13 | TRBJ1-1 | TRBV6-5 | - | TGTGCCAGCAGTTCGAGGGAATTGGGTGAAGCTTTCTTT | CASSSRELGEAFF
- | 13 | TRBJ2-1 | TRBV5-6 | - | TGTGCCAGCAGCCGTACTAGGGCCAATGAGCAGTTCTTC | CASSRTRANEQFF
- | 13 | TRBJ1-1 | TRBV30 | once | TGTGCCTGGAGAGCGGGGGGGTACACTGAAGCTTTCTTT | CAWRAGGYTEAFF
TRBD2 | 15 | TRBJ2-7 | TRBV10-3 | - | TGTGCCATCAGTGACCCGAATGAGCGGGGCTTAGAGCAGTACTTC | CAISDPNERGLEQYF
TRBD2 | 16 | TRBJ2-1 | TRBV24-1 | - | TGTGCCACCAGTGACACTAGCGTAAGCTCCTACAATGAGCAGTTCTTC | CATSDTSVSSYNEQFF
TRBD2 | 14 | TRBJ2-5 | TRBV7-9 | - | TGTGCCAGCAGCTCGGGACTAGCTCTAGAGACCCAGTACTTC | CASSSGLALETQYF
- | 15 | TRBJ2-1 | TRBV2 | once | TGTGCCAGCAGTGATCTCGGACTAATCGGAGATGAGCAGTTCTTC | CASSDLGLIGDEQFF
TRBD1 | 15 | TRBJ2-2 | TRBV11-3 | - | TGTGCCAGCAGCTTCGGGCAGGGGGATTTCGGGGAGCTGTTTTTT | CASSFGQGDFGELFF
- | 15 | TRBJ2-5 | TRBV6-6 | few | TGTGCCAGCACCGCCAGGCCTACCAGAAAAGAGACCCAGTACTTC | CASTARPTRKETQYF
TRBD2 | 16 | TRBJ2-3 | TRBV27 | - | TGTGCCAGCAGTTTACGGGGACTAGCGGACACAGATACGCAGTATTTT | CASSLRGLADTDTQYF
TRBD2 | 14 | TRBJ2-3 | TRBV2 | once | TGTGCCGGGGGACTAGCGGGATTCGCAGATACGCAGTATTTT | CAGGLAGFADTQYF
- | 15 | TRBJ1-1 | TRBV21-1 | few | TGTGCCAGCAGCATTTTAGTGATTATGAACACTGAAGCTTTCTTT | CASSILVIMNTEAFF